This is a list of T cell receptor beta chains from one sample in a study of control samples from healthy donors and cancer patients. The assay was immunoSEQ multiplex PCR, and TCRdb's table has in-frame clones only and misses some. Here the sample spans about 60,000 clones, 92% being singletons. Specimen: PBMCs. The receptors shown here come from a man aged 40-49 years with colorectal cancer. Both conserved end residues are trimmed from each CDR3.

V,J,CDR3
TRBV7-9,TRBJ1-3,ASSSSSGNTIY
TRBV5-1,TRBJ2-2,ASSLTNTGELF
TRBV9,TRBJ1-1,ASSKTNTEAF
TRBV30,TRBJ2-1,AWSVLYSKSYNEQF
TRBV11-3,TRBJ2-2,ASSSPPWTANTGELF
TRBV3-1/TRBV3-2,TRBJ2-3,ASSQSGAGDTQY
TRBV9,TRBJ2-3,ASSVVDRGADTQY
TRBV6-5,TRBJ2-7,ASRAGTDNYEQY
TRBV7-2,TRBJ1-2,ASSSQGYGYT
TRBV5-4,TRBJ2-3,ASSSQRATDTQY
TRBV7-2,TRBJ1-2,ASSAPRAGGFDYGYT
TRBV3-1/TRBV3-2,TRBJ2-7,ASRRAGEQY
TRBV5-1,TRBJ1-1,ASSVGFGLMNTEAF
TRBV5-1,TRBJ2-1,ASSLSSPLSEQF
TRBV9,TRBJ2-3,ASSVGVSKYEVTQY
TRBV6-5,TRBJ2-2,ATRTGSSDTGELF
TRBV6-5,TRBJ2-2,ASSYMDRVTGELF
TRBV5-1,TRBJ1-2,ASSFEGLDGYT
TRBV5-1,TRBJ1-4,ASGPRAGRNEKLF
TRBV7-6,TRBJ2-1,ASSKVSDRGNEQF
TRBV6-6,TRBJ1-1,ASSRSFNTEAF
TRBV2,TRBJ1-5,ASTGQGVVQPQH
TRBV18,TRBJ1-1,ASSPDHLRENTEAF
TRBV14,TRBJ2-3,ASSQLAGPLDTQY
TRBV5-4,TRBJ1-2,ASSLVTQPSNYGYT
TRBV7-9,TRBJ1-2,ASTPSGRGQANYGYT
TRBV24-1,TRBJ2-1,ATSDYSGGRDEQF
TRBV11-2,TRBJ2-5,ASSYGQGETQY
TRBV7-9,TRBJ1-6,ASSPGQDNSPLH
TRBV11-3,TRBJ2-1,ASSSRLGGGVYNEQF
TRBV30,TRBJ1-4,AWGEYGVEKLF
TRBV5-1,TRBJ2-1,ASSLDSRSYNEQF
TRBV7-2,TRBJ2-7,ASSSSGQGSHEQY
TRBV19,TRBJ2-1,ASSSGTSGLLEQF
TRBV7-9,TRBJ1-5,ASSLTLGTISDQPQH
TRBV6-5,TRBJ2-7,ASSYSWDGAYEQY